This T cell receptor (beta chain) comes out of a study of long-term antiretroviral therapy in people with HIV. Study-wide results and limits: Blood dating 2004 to 2017 may reflect older ART regimens.

With respect to this clone: As yet, its antigen is unknown.

The libraries were made with immunoSEQ v3.0 at survey level. Using immunoSEQ multiplex PCR, the repertoire was profiled, and TCRdb retains in-frame clones only, with some absent. The table records approximately 28,000 clones, about 84% of them present only once. Every participant gave one or more pre-ART and two or more post-ART PBMC samples. V was trimmed by 6 bases and J by 0 bases, leaving 9 bases between them. CDR1 MDHEN and CDR2 SYDVKM come from the germline V gene. The CDR3 runs to 14 residues. The sequence was obtained from a man aged 18-30 years with HIV. This chain uses TRBV28 with TRBJ1-3; the D is unclear. The sample in question was unsorted PBMCs, obtained 0.8 years before starting antiretroviral therapy. CDR3 sequence reads: CASSDESSGNTIYF. Written as DNA, the CDR3 is TGTGCCAGCAGCGACGAGAGCTCTGGAAACACCATATATTTT.